These 24 T cell receptor beta chains were sequenced from one sample in a study of control samples from healthy donors and cancer patients. Sequencing used immunoSEQ multiplex PCR; TCRdb keeps in-frame clones, though not all of them. This table has 65,000 to 70,000 clones, around 84% appearing once. Material for sequencing was PBMCs. Every receptor here comes from a woman aged 45-60 years with lung cancer.

The V and J genes are TRBV5-1 and TRBJ2-1, with D possibly TRBD2 on 6 matching bases. The V gene's germline CDR1 is SGHRS and CDR2 YFSETQ. CDR3 length: 15 residues. Trimming pared 4 bases from V and 2 bases from J, leaving 13 bases between. The CDR3 sequence is CASSTGRQTYNEQFF. DNA of the CDR3: TGCGCCAGCAGCACTGGGAGGCAAACCTACAATGAGCAGTTCTTC. Full variable domain (missing parts from reference TRBV5-1 and TRBJ2-1): KAGVTQTPRYLIKTRGQQVTLSCSPISGHRSVSWYQQTPGQGLQFLFEYFSETQRNKGNFPGRFSGRQFSNSRSEMNVSTLELGDSALYLCASSTGRQTYNEQFFGPGTRLTVL.

The chain carries TRBV19 and TRBJ1-2; D is perhaps TRBD1 (6 bases). With 5 bases removed from V and 4 bases from J, the gap between germline ends came to 14 bases. CDR3 length equals 14 residues. The V gene's germline CDR1 is LNHDA and CDR2 SQIVND (reference sequence). CDR3 sequence (DNA): TGTGCCAGTAGTGTCAGCGCGGGGGCCTATGGCTACACCTTC. This translates into CASSVSAGAYGYTF.

V is TRBV19 and J is TRBJ2-1, with 8 bases identical to TRBD2. Germline V gene sequence: CDR1 LNHDA, CDR2 SQIVND (reference sequence). The CDR3 is made up of 15 amino acids. Unmatched junction bases numbered 3, after V lost 1 base and J lost 4 bases. The CDR3 here is CASSIAGGVYNEQFF. The DNA of the CDR3 is TGTGCCAGTAGTATAGCGGGGGGGGTGTACAATGAGCAGTTCTTC.

CDR3: CASSLASAQEKDYGYTF. In DNA, the CDR3 is TGCGCCAGCAGCTTGGCCTCCGCACAGGAAAAGGACTATGGCTACACCTTC. The chain carries TRBV5-1 and TRBJ1-2; D is possibly TRBD1 (5 bases). The CDR3 runs to 17 residues. Germline V lookup: CDR1 SGHRS, CDR2 YFSETQ. Trimming cost V 0 bases and J 3 bases, with 18 bases left between them.

The rearrangement links TRBV6-2 or TRBV6-3 to TRBJ1-2, with D unresolved. From germline, CDR1 is MNHEY and CDR2 SVGEGT. The germline V and J ends were trimmed by 2 bases and 5 bases, with 9 bases remaining between them. The CDR3 consists of 13 residues. CDR3 region: CASSYGGEYGYTF. CDR3 bases: TGTGCCAGCAGTTACGGTGGAGAATATGGCTACACCTTC.

V gene TRBV6-5 combines with J gene TRBJ1-1; D call uncertain. The length of the CDR3 is 10 residues. The germline CDR1 and CDR2 sequences are MNHEY and SVGAGI. V was clipped by 2 bases and J by 5 bases, with 0 bases between them. The CDR3 sequence is CASSYTEAFF. CDR3 DNA sequence: TGTGCCAGCAGTTACACTGAAGCTTTCTTT.

This clone was detected only once. The CDR3 is CASSITGVEGEAFF. CDR3 sequence (DNA): TGTGCCAGTAGTATTACAGGGGTTGAAGGTGAAGCTTTCTTT. J is TRBJ1-1 and V is TRBV19; 7 bases match TRBD1. The CDR3 runs to 14 residues. Germline lookup yields CDR1 LNHDA and CDR2 SQIVND (reference sequence). The trim removed 3 bases at V and 7 bases at J, leaving 8 bases unmatched.

The V and J genes are TRBV2 and TRBJ2-7; TRBD1 is a possible D gene (5 bases). This CDR3 contains 14 residues. Looked up from germline, CDR1 is SNHLY and CDR2 is FYNNEI. V lost 3 bases and J lost 3, with 12 bases in between. CDR3 in amino acids: CASSELGENYEQYF. The CDR3 coding sequence is TGTGCCAGCAGTGAGCTAGGGGAAAACTACGAGCAGTACTTC.

The chain recombines TRBV4-1 with TRBJ2-7, with D hard to call. Trimming removed 0 bases at V and 4 bases at J, with 13 bases between. Looked up from germline, CDR1 is MGHRA and CDR2 is YSYEKL. The CDR3 length is 15 residues. The CDR3 sequence: CASSQEGLNPYEQYF. The DNA for the CDR3 is TGCGCCAGCAGCCAAGAAGGGCTAAACCCATACGAGCAGTACTTC.

The chain uses TRBV7-2 and TRBJ2-3, with D unclear. The V gene's germline CDR1 is SGHTA and CDR2 FQGNSA. The CDR3 sequence is 14 residues long. V was trimmed by 4 bases and J by 4 bases, leaving 12 bases between them. CDR3: CASSSVGQSDTQYF. CDR3 nucleotide sequence: TGTGCCAGCAGCTCCGTCGGTCAATCAGATACGCAGTATTTT.

V is TRBV7-9 and J is TRBJ1-2; TRBD1 agrees at 7 bases. Germline CDR1 reads SEHNR; CDR2 reads FQNEAQ (reference sequence). This CDR3 spans 14 amino acids. V lost 5 bases to trimming and J lost 8 bases; unmatched junction nucleotides: 11. Here the CDR3 reads CASSLRTGSYGYTF. The DNA of the CDR3 is TGTGCCAGCAGCCTACGGACAGGAAGCTACGGCTACACCTTC.

This chain connects TRBV27 to TRBJ1-2, with D perhaps matching TRBD1 (6 bases). V was shortened by 3 bases and J by 3 bases, with 14 bases between the two germline ends. The CDR3 sequence is 15 residues long. Germline V CDR1 and CDR2: MNHEY, SMNVEV (reference sequence). This CDR3 reads CASSFEPQGHYGYTF. CDR3 coding DNA: TGTGCCAGCAGTTTCGAACCCCAGGGGCACTATGGCTACACCTTC.

The sample holds a few counts of this clone. The rearrangement joins TRBV29-1 to TRBJ1-1; D might be TRBD1 (6 bases). This CDR3 has 12 amino acids. CDR1 SQVTM and CDR2 ANQGSEA come from the germline V gene. The CDR3 DNA is TGCAGTGCTAACAGGGACTTGACTGAAGCTTTCTTT. Its protein product is CSANRDLTEAFF. The full variable domain, its missing parts supplied by reference TRBV29-1 and TRBJ1-1, is SAVISQKPSRDICQRGTSLTIQCQVDSQVTMMFWYRQQPGQSLTLIATANQGSEATYESGFVIDKFPISRPNLTFSTLTVSNMSPEDSSIYLCSANRDLTEAFFGQGTRLTVV.

In DNA form, the CDR3 reads TGTGCCAGCACCCGAAATGGGGCAGGGAACACTGAAGCTTTCTTT. This sequence encodes CASTRNGAGNTEAFF. The rearrangement links TRBV27 to TRBJ1-1, with D tentatively TRBD1 (5 bases). CDR3 length: 15 residues. Trimming took 7 bases from V and 1 from J, leaving 16 bases between them. CDR1 and CDR2 from the germline V gene are MNHEY and SMNVEV (reference sequence).

This chain joins TRBV7-2 and TRBJ2-7; 8 bases are a match to TRBD1. This CDR3 comprises 14 residues. CDR1 is SGHTA and CDR2 is FQGNSA in the germline V gene. With V trimmed by 4 bases and J by 2 bases, 4 bases remained unmatched. DNA for the CDR3: TGTGCCAGCAGCTCAGACAGGGGACCCTACGAGCAGTACTTC. It is translated as CASSSDRGPYEQYF.

This clone was seen once. The chain links TRBV28 to TRBJ1-5; maybe TRBD1 (6 bases). V dropped 3 bases and J dropped 0 bases, with 12 bases sitting between them. The length of the CDR3 is 16 residues. Germline values: CDR1 MDHEN, CDR2 SYDVKM. The CDR3 protein is CASSFPQGISNQPQHF. CDR3 coding DNA: TGTGCCAGCAGTTTCCCGCAGGGGATTAGCAATCAGCCCCAGCATTTT. The entire variable domain, with the rest obtained from reference TRBV28 and TRBJ1-5, is as follows: DVKVTQSSRYLVKRTGEKVFLECVQDMDHENMFWYRQDPGLGLRLIYFSYDVKMKEKGDIPEGYSVSREKKERFSLILESASTNQTSMYLCASSFPQGISNQPQHFGDGTRLSIL.

The chain couples TRBV28 to TRBJ1-5; the D gene is possibly TRBD1 (6 bases). Trimming removed 3 bases at V and 6 bases at J, with 15 bases between. CDR1 and CDR2 (germline): MDHEN, SYDVKM. The CDR3 is 15 residues long. This chain's CDR3 is CASSFTGAGGQPQHF. The CDR3 coding sequence is TGTGCCAGCAGTTTTACGGGGGCGGGCGGTCAGCCCCAGCATTTT.

The V and J genes are TRBV24-1 and TRBJ2-7, with 7 bases fitting TRBD1. The V segment lost 6 bases and the J segment 4 bases; nucleotides outside the gene matches: 5. Germline V gene sequence: CDR1 KGHDR, CDR2 SFDVKD. The CDR3 totals 13 residues. The CDR3 DNA follows: TGTGCCACCAGTCGGACAGGTCTATACGAGCAGTACTTC. Protein: CATSRTGLYEQYF.

The chain employs TRBV7-2 and TRBJ2-2, with 9 bases lining up with TRBD2. With 5 bases clipped from V and 4 bases from J, the junction kept 5 bases outside the gene matches. The CDR3 has 15 residues. Germline V CDR1 and CDR2: SGHTA, FQGNSA. As DNA, the CDR3 is TGTGCCAGCAGCCCTCCAGCGGGGGGCACCGGGGAGCTGTTTTTT. It codes for CASSPPAGGTGELFF.

The rearrangement links TRBV4-1 to TRBJ1-1, with TRBD1 matching over 8 bases. V shed 8 bases and J 3 bases; nucleotides not matched to a gene: 5. Germline assignment: CDR1 MGHRA and CDR2 YSYEKL. CDR3 size: 13 residues. CDR3 loop: CASGQGTYTEAFF. As DNA, the CDR3 is TGCGCCAGCGGACAGGGTACCTACACTGAAGCTTTCTTT.

The CDR3 DNA is TGTGCCAGTAGTATCCCTGGCGTGGGAGAGCAGTACTTC. Its protein is CASSIPGVGEQYF. This chain links TRBV19 with TRBJ2-7; D call uncertain. Trimming pared 3 bases from V and 7 bases from J, leaving 13 bases between. Germline V CDR1 and CDR2: LNHDA, SQIVND (reference sequence). This CDR3 has 13 residues.

The chain is built from TRBV28 and TRBJ2-5; 8 bases are a match to TRBD2. CDR1 and CDR2 (germline): MDHEN, SYDVKM. CDR3 length equals 14 residues. Trimming at V came to 5 bases and at J to 4 bases, leaving 6 bases not matched to a gene. CDR3 sequence (DNA): TGTGCCAGCAGTCCGGGGGGGCCGGGAGAGACCCAGTACTTC. As protein: CASSPGGPGETQYF.

The rearrangement joins TRBV24-1 to TRBJ2-7; D gene uncertain. The CDR3 runs 15 residues. Germline assignment: CDR1 KGHDR and CDR2 SFDVKD. Trimming took off 3 bases at V and 3 bases at J, with 14 bases between the two ends. The CDR3 protein is CATSDQERWVYEQYF. CDR3 DNA sequence: TGTGCCACCAGTGATCAGGAACGTTGGGTCTACGAGCAGTACTTC.

V usage is TRBV4-3 and J usage is TRBJ2-2; D unresolved. The CDR3 has 16 residues. Trimming removed 1 base from V and 0 bases from J, with 9 bases in between. Germline V lookup: CDR1 LGHNA, CDR2 YSLEER. The CDR3 spells CASSQGAGTNTGELFF. CDR3 in DNA: TGCGCCAGCAGCCAAGGGGCAGGAACGAACACCGGGGAGCTGTTTTTT.